What follows are 4 T cell receptor beta chains derived from one specimen sequenced in a study of T cell repertoires in cytomegalovirus infection. In TCRdb, the reads were re-called with MiXCR into one record per CDR3 protein. The sample lists about 900,000 distinct CDR3 sequences, approximately 30% seen once, with roughly an eighth in the top ten. Their antigens are not known. The sequences come from cultured CD8+ T cells from PBMCs, collected from culture after CMV antigen stimulation. The origin of the receptors is a human donor in good health (CMV status not recorded). Some clones in this sample may be carry-over from other donors' samples.

This clonotype was found many times. The J gene is TRBJ1-2, the V gene TRBV7-8; 8 bases line up with TRBD1. There are 11 residues in the CDR3. Germline assignment: CDR1 SGHVS and CDR2 FQNEAQ. J lost 7 bases, V lost 11 bases, and 6 bases had no gene match. CDR3 sequence reads: CALGTGRGYTF. The CDR3 DNA reads TGTGCCCTAGGGACAGGTCGTGGCTACACCTTC.

V is TRBV7-9 and J is TRBJ2-3; D gene uncertain. This CDR3 contains 16 residues. Germline V CDR1 and CDR2: SEHNR, FQNEAQ (reference sequence). V was shortened by 1 base and J by 0 bases, with 11 bases between the two germline ends. The CDR3 spells CASSLEGPSSTDTQYF. In DNA, the CDR3 is TGTGCCAGCAGCTTAGAGGGCCCATCGAGCACAGATACGCAGTATTTT.

The chain has TRBV4-3 and TRBJ1-5, with D uncertain. This CDR3 region has 16 residues. Germline V gene lookup returns CDR1 LGHNA and CDR2 YSLEER. V lost 1 base and J 4 bases, leaving 14 bases between the germline ends. CDR3 sequence reads: CASSQGYGRRNQPQHF. The CDR3 DNA reads TGCGCCAGCAGCCAAGGATACGGCAGGCGGAATCAGCCCCAGCATTTT.

V and J are TRBV7-9 and TRBJ2-1, with 10 bases aligning to TRBD1. Looked up from germline, CDR1 is SEHNR and CDR2 is FQNEAQ (reference sequence). This CDR3 spans 17 amino acids. With 1 base clipped from V and 1 base from J, the junction kept 4 bases outside the gene matches. As DNA, the CDR3 is TGTGCCAGCAGCTTAGTCGGGACAGGGGAATCCTACAATGAGCAGTTCTTC. It codes for CASSLVGTGESYNEQFF.